This T cell receptor (beta chain) was found in a study of T cells in Graves' hyperthyroidism and ophthalmopathy. 10 ml fresh peripheral blood yielded the PBMCs. Germline V gene sequence: CDR1 MDHEN, CDR2 SYDVKM. This CDR3 comprises 14 residues. Trimming took off 5 bases at V and 7 bases at J, with 17 bases between the two ends. Ten or more counts support this clonotype. What it recognizes is unknown. Whole-study results and caveats: The model made its ophthalmopathy prediction, and onset followed a median 6.5 months later. Also found in blood were most expanded thyroid clonotypes above 0.001.

What was amplified from RNA transcripts were TCR beta CDR3 regions. The primer set for the first-round RT-PCR of the TCR CDR3 was HTBI. TCRdb re-derived calls from the multiplex PCR reads in MiXCR, one entry per CDR3 protein. This sample carries 250,000 to 400,000 distinct CDR3 sequences, roughly 15% of them seen once, and the ten largest clones take 30% to 40%. V gene TRBV28 combines with J gene TRBJ1-1; possible D gene TRBD1, 6 bases. The clonotype was recovered from a woman between 35 and 50 years old with Graves' ophthalmopathy. Material for sequencing was blood. Here the CDR3 reads CASSPPQGLREAFF. CDR3 bases: TGTGCCAGCAGTCCACCTCAGGGGCTCCGTGAAGCTTTCTTT.